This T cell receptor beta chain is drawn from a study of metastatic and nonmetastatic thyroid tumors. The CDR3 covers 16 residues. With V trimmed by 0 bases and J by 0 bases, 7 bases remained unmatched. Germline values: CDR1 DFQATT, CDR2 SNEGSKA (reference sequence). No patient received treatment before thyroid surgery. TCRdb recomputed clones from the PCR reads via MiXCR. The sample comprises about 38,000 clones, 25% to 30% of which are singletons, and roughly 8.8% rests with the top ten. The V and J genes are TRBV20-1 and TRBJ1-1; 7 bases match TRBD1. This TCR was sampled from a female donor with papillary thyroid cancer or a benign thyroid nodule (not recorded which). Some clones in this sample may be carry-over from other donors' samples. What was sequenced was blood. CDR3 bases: TGCAGTGCTAGAGATCGTAGGACAGGAATGAACACTGAAGCTTTCTTT. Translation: CSARDRRTGMNTEAFF.